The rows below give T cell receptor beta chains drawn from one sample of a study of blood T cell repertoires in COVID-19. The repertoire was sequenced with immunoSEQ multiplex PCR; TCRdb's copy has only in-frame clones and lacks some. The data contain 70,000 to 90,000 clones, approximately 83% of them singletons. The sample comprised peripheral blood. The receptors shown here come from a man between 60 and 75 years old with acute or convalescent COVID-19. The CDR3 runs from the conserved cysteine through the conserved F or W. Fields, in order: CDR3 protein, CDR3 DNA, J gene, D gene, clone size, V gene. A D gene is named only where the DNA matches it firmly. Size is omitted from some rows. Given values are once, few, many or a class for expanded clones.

CAWSVGGNQETQYF,TGTGCCTGGAGTGTGGGAGGAAACCAAGAGACCCAGTACTTC,TRBJ2-5,.,.,TRBV30
CATSAGNTGELFF,TGTGCCACCAGCGCAGGGAACACCGGGGAGCTGTTTTTT,TRBJ2-2,.,.,TRBV15
CASSYKRAQYF,TGTGCCAGCAGCTACAAACGGGCCCAGTACTTC,TRBJ2-5,.,once,TRBV5-4
CASSYDGVSYNSPLHF,TGCGCCAGCAGCTATGATGGAGTATCCTATAATTCACCCCTCCACTTT,TRBJ1-6,.,.,TRBV4-1
CASSLDPPAGGQGTQYF,TGTGCCAGCAGCTTAGATCCCCCAGCGGGGGGGCAGGGTACGCAGTATTTT,TRBJ2-3,TRBD2,.,TRBV11-2
CASSQRGGRTDTQYF,TGCGCCAGCAGCCAGCGGGGGGGCCGGACAGATACGCAGTATTTT,TRBJ2-3,TRBD2,few,TRBV4-3
CAIEQGADQPQHF,TGTGCCATCGAACAGGGGGCCGATCAGCCCCAGCATTTT,TRBJ1-5,TRBD1,.,TRBV6-5
CSAGTGVDYGYTF,TGCAGCGCCGGGACAGGGGTGGACTATGGCTACACCTTC,TRBJ1-2,TRBD1,.,TRBV29-1
CASSLYAGAYEQYF,TGTGCCAGCAGCTTGTATGCGGGAGCCTACGAGCAGTACTTC,TRBJ2-7,TRBD2,.,TRBV5-4
CASSPGTGQSYEQYF,TGTGCCAGCAGTCCCGGTACAGGTCAATCCTACGAGCAGTACTTC,TRBJ2-7,.,.,TRBV27
CASNPRQGLNEKLFF,TGTGCCAGTAACCCTCGACAGGGCCTTAATGAAAAACTGTTTTTT,TRBJ1-4,TRBD1,.,TRBV19
CASSADRTGELFF,TGTGCCAGTAGTGCCGACAGGACCGGGGAGCTGTTTTTT,TRBJ2-2,.,.,TRBV19
CAISDDRGQPQHF,TGTGCCATCAGTGATGACAGGGGTCAGCCCCAGCATTTT,TRBJ1-5,TRBD1,.,TRBV10-3
CASMVAGTDTQYF,TGTGCCAGTATGGTAGCGGGGACAGATACGCAGTATTTT,TRBJ2-3,TRBD2,.,TRBV19
CASSVVVQGGGYTF,TGTGCCAGCAGCGTAGTCGTACAGGGGGGTGGCTACACCTTC,TRBJ1-2,TRBD1,.,TRBV9
CASSQDRVSYNEQFF,TGTGCCAGCAGCCAGGACAGGGTATCCTACAATGAGCAGTTCTTC,TRBJ2-1,TRBD1,.,TRBV5-5
CAWKGGNTIYF,TGTGCCTGGAAGGGGGGAAACACCATATATTTT,TRBJ1-3,.,few,TRBV30
CASREGGRVLNSPLHF,TGTGCCAGTAGGGAAGGGGGTAGAGTCCTTAATTCACCCCTCCACTTT,TRBJ1-6,.,once,TRBV19
CASGPRDSTDTQYF,TGTGCCAGCGGTCCTCGGGACTCCACAGATACGCAGTATTTT,TRBJ2-3,.,.,TRBV7-2
CASSQDRRMSGGVTDTQYF,TGTGCCAGCAGCCAAGATAGGAGGATGAGCGGGGGGGTCACAGATACGCAGTATTTT,TRBJ2-3,TRBD2,.,TRBV3-1/TRBV3-2
CASSNQGTDTQYF,TGTGCCAGCAGCAATCAGGGCACAGATACGCAGTATTTT,TRBJ2-3,.,.,TRBV5-4
CASSQSGVLGQPQHF,TGTGCCAGCAGCCAATCCGGCGTGCTAGGTCAGCCCCAGCATTTT,TRBJ1-5,.,.,TRBV3-1/TRBV3-2
CASSQDSGGSQPQHF,TGTGCCAGCAGCCAAGACTCAGGGGGCAGCCAGCCCCAGCATTTT,TRBJ1-5,TRBD1,.,TRBV3-1/TRBV3-2
CASSAYTRRQETQYF,TGTGCCAGCAGCGCTTACACTAGGCGACAAGAGACCCAGTACTTC,TRBJ2-5,.,.,TRBV6-5
CASSPGTRRALHF,TGTGCCAGCAGCCCTGGGACACGGAGAGCCCTCCACTTT,TRBJ1-6,.,.,TRBV7-2
CASSQDTKNIQYF,TGTGCCAGCAGTCAGGACACCAAAAACATTCAGTACTTC,TRBJ2-4,.,few,TRBV2
CASSPRQGSGNTIYF,TGTGCCAGCAGCCCACGACAGGGCTCTGGAAACACCATATATTTT,TRBJ1-3,TRBD1,.,TRBV6-6
CASSLLAGAADTQYF,TGTGCCAGCAGCTTACTAGCGGGAGCAGCAGATACGCAGTATTTT,TRBJ2-3,TRBD2,.,TRBV11-1
CASSVRSGANVLTF,TGTGCCAGCAGCGTCAGGTCTGGGGCCAACGTCCTGACTTTC,TRBJ2-6,.,.,TRBV6-5
CASSAEGGRPRQYF,TGTGCCAGCAGCGCCGAAGGGGGCAGACCCCGGCAGTACTTC,TRBJ2-7,TRBD1,few,TRBV7-9
CASSPRTSGTIEQYF,TGTGCCAGCAGCCCTAGGACTAGCGGGACCATCGAGCAGTACTTC,TRBJ2-7,TRBD2,.,TRBV6-6
CASSPDNGNEKLFF,TGTGCCAGCTCACCAGACAACGGTAATGAAAAACTGTTTTTT,TRBJ1-4,.,few,TRBV18
CACTSGVNTDTQYF,TGTGCCTGTACTAGCGGGGTAAATACAGATACGCAGTATTTT,TRBJ2-3,TRBD2,.,TRBV30
CASSGTGDHGYTF,TGTGCCAGCAGCGGGACAGGGGACCATGGCTACACCTTC,TRBJ1-2,TRBD1,.,TRBV9
CASSQVGELFF,TGTGCCAGCAGCCAGGTGGGGGAGCTGTTTTTT,TRBJ2-2,.,.,TRBV7-2
CASNPYLGGLQEAFF,TGTGCCAGCAACCCCTATCTAGGTGGCCTCCAGGAAGCTTTCTTT,TRBJ1-1,.,.,TRBV6-5
CASSFLGGEKLFF,TGTGCCAGCAGCTTCCTGGGGGGGGAAAAACTGTTTTTT,TRBJ1-4,.,.,TRBV11-2
CACPTSPGQGVGAFF,TGTGCCTGCCCGACATCACCGGGACAGGGCGTGGGAGCTTTCTTT,TRBJ1-1,TRBD1,once,TRBV30
CATSDPGTGGNEQFF,TGTGCCACCAGTGATCCCGGGACAGGGGGCAATGAGCAGTTCTTC,TRBJ2-1,TRBD1,.,TRBV24-1
CASSLRGGDQPQHF,TGTGCCAGCAGCCTGAGAGGGGGCGATCAGCCCCAGCATTTT,TRBJ1-5,TRBD1,.,TRBV7-2
CASSLEGLFHSGANVLTF,TGTGCCAGTAGTCTGGAGGGGCTATTTCATTCTGGGGCCAACGTCCTGACTTTC,TRBJ2-6,.,.,TRBV19
CASSANRESNQPQHF,TGTGCCAGTAGTGCAAACAGGGAGAGCAATCAGCCCCAGCATTTT,TRBJ1-5,.,.,TRBV19
CASSYRAKPPGTEAFF,TGTGCCAGCAGTTATCGAGCCAAACCGCCAGGCACTGAAGCTTTCTTT,TRBJ1-1,.,.,TRBV6-2/TRBV6-3
CASSQAHRGPQETQYF,TGTGCCAGCAGCCAAGCCCACAGGGGGCCTCAAGAGACCCAGTACTTC,TRBJ2-5,TRBD1,.,TRBV3-1/TRBV3-2
CASTFEASGELFF,TGTGCCAGCACCTTTGAGGCTTCCGGGGAGCTGTTTTTT,TRBJ2-2,.,.,TRBV6-5
CASSGQADTEAFF,TGTGCCAGCAGCGGACAGGCAGACACTGAAGCTTTCTTT,TRBJ1-1,TRBD1,.,TRBV7-3
CASSSDQGTGELFF,TGTGCCAGCAGCTCCGACCAGGGGACCGGGGAGCTGTTTTTT,TRBJ2-2,.,.,TRBV7-2
CASGEGRNTEAFF,TGCGCCAGCGGGGAGGGGCGGAACACTGAAGCTTTCTTT,TRBJ1-1,.,.,TRBV5-1
CASSQELRTDTQYF,TGCGCCAGCAGCCAAGAACTACGCACAGATACGCAGTATTTT,TRBJ2-3,.,.,TRBV4-1
CASSLGGRGTQYF,TGTGCCAGCAGCTTAGGGGGTCGGGGGACCCAGTACTTC,TRBJ2-5,.,.,TRBV7-2
CASSLYRDDGYTF,TGCGCCAGCAGCTTGTACAGAGACGATGGCTACACCTTC,TRBJ1-2,.,.,TRBV5-1
CASSLGSSYEQYF,TGTGCCAGCAGCTTGGGGAGCTCCTACGAGCAGTACTTC,TRBJ2-7,.,.,TRBV5-6
CASLTGGGFMNTEAFF,TGTGCCAGTTTGACAGGGGGCGGTTTCATGAACACTGAAGCTTTCTTT,TRBJ1-1,TRBD1,.,TRBV19
CASSVGTTGEAFF,TGTGCCAGCAGTGTGGGGACGACAGGCGAAGCTTTCTTT,TRBJ1-1,.,.,TRBV9